Detailed here is one T cell receptor beta chain. The sample is drawn from a study of blood T cell repertoires in COVID-19. Study in general: T cells, B-cell-depleted T cells, or PBMCs provided the cDNA or gDNA that served as material.

Recruits, aged roughly 18 to 90 years, lived in 24 US areas. In assigning cohorts, the study relied on participant-reported clinical history. Trimming left V 0 bases short and J 6 bases short, with 9 bases between. The CDR3 totals 13 residues. Germline CDR1 and CDR2: SQVTM and ANQGSEA. Original analysis: Estimated nucleated cell counts came from reference gene primer amplification. Repertoires were generated with immunoSEQ multiplex PCR, while TCRdb's copy carries only in-frame clones and drops some. That table supplies the V and J calls and clone size; D and trimming were determined from the DNA. The sample contains 200,000 to 250,000 clones, less than 85% of which appear only once.

Sequencing input: PBMCs or T cells enriched from blood (not recorded which). The sequence derives from a man between 60 and 70 years old who had recovered from COVID-19. The rearrangement links TRBV29-1 to TRBJ1-5; possible D gene TRBD1, 6 bases. The CDR3 region has the DNA TGCAGCGTTGAAGAAGGGGGTGGTCAGCCCCAGCATTTT. This codes for CSVEEGGGQPQHF. Full variable domain (outside the CDR3, taken from reference TRBV29-1 and TRBJ1-5): SAVISQKPSRDICQRGTSLTIQCQVDSQVTMMFWYRQQPGQSLTLIATANQGSEATYESGFVIDKFPISRPNLTFSTLTVSNMSPEDSSIYLCSVEEGGGQPQHFGDGTRLSIL.